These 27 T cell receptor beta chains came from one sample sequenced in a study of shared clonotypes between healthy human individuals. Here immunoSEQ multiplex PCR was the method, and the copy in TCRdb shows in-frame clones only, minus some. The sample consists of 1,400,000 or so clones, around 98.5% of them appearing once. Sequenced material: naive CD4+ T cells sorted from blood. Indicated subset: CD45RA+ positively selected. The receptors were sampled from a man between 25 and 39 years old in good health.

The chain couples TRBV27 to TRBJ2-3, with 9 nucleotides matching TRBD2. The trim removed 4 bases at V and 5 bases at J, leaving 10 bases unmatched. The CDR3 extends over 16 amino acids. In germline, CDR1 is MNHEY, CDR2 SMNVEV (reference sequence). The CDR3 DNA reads TGTGCCAGCAGTTCGGGAGGACTAGCGCCCCTAGATACGCAGTATTTT. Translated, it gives CASSSGGLAPLDTQYF.

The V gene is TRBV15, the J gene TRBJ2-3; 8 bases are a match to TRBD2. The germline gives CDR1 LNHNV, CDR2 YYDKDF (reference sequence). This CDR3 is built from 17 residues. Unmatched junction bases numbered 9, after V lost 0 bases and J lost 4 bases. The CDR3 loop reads CATSREQAGAGADTQYF. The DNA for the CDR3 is TGTGCCACCAGCAGAGAACAAGCGGGAGCGGGCGCAGATACGCAGTATTTT.

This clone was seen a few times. The CDR3 bases are TGCGCCAGCAGCTCGAGGGGGCGAGATACCGGGGAGCTGTTTTTT. Its protein is CASSSRGRDTGELFF. This sequence joins TRBV5-1 and TRBJ2-2; TRBD1 matches 7 bases. The germline V gene encodes CDR1 SGHRS and CDR2 YFSETQ. After removal of 3 bases from V and 5 bases from J, the junction contained 7 bases not matched to a gene. The CDR3 contains 15 residues.

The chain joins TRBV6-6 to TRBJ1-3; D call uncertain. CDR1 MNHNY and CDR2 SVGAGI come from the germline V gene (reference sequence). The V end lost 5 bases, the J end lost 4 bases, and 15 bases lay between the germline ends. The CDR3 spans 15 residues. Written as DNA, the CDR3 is TGTGCCAGCAGTCCCCTGGACGGACCCGGAAACACCATATATTTT. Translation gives CASSPLDGPGNTIYF.

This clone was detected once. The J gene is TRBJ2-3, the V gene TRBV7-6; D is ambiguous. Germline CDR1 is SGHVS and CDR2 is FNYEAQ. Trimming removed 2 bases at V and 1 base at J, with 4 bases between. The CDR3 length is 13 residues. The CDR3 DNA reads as TGTGCCAGCAGCTTACTTGGCACAGATACGCAGTATTTT. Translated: CASSLLGTDTQYF.

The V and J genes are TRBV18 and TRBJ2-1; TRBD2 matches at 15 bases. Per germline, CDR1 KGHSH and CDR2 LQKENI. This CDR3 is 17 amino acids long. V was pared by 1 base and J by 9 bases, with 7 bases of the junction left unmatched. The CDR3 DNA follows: TGTGCCAGCTCACCACGTACGGGACTAGCGGGAGGAGGTGAGCAGTTCTTC. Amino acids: CASSPRTGLAGGGEQFF.

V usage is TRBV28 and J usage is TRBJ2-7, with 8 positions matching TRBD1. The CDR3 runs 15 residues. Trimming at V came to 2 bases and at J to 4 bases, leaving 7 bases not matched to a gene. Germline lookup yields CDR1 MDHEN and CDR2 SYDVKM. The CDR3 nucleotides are TGTGCCAGCAGTTTACCCAGGGGGCTGGTGTACGAGCAGTACTTC. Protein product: CASSLPRGLVYEQYF.

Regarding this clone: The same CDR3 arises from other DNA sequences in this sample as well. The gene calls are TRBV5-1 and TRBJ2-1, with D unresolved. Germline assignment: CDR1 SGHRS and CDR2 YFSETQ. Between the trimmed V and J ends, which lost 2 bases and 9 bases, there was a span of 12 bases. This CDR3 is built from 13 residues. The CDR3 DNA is TGCGCCAGCAGCTTAGAAGGTTTGGGTGAGCAGTTCTTC. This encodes CASSLEGLGEQFF.

The CDR3 loop reads CASSQEQQSYEQYF. The CDR3, as DNA: TGTGCCAGCAGCCAAGAACAGCAATCCTACGAGCAGTACTTC. This chain joins TRBV4-2 and TRBJ2-7; D gene ambiguous. Germline CDR1 is LGHNA and CDR2 is YNFKEQ. The V end lost 0 bases, the J end lost 1 base, and 7 bases lay between the germline ends. There are 14 residues in the CDR3.

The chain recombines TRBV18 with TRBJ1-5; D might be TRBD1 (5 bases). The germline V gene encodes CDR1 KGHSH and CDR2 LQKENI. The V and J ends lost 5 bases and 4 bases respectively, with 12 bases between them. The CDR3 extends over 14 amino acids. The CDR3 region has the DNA TGTGCCAGCTCATCCAGGGACCATAATCAGCCCCAGCATTTT. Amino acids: CASSSRDHNQPQHF.

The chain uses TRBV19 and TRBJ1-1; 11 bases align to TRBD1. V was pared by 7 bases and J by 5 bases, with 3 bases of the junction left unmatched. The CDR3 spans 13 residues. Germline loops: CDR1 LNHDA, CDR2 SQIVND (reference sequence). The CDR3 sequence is CASTDRGRTEAFF. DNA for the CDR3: TGTGCCAGTACGGACAGGGGGCGGACTGAAGCTTTCTTT. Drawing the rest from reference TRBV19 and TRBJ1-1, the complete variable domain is DGGITQSPKYLFRKEGQNVTLSCEQNLNHDAMYWYRQDPGQGLRLIYYSQIVNDFQKGDIAEGYSVSREKKESFPLTVTSAQKNPTAFYLCASTDRGRTEAFFGQGTRLTVV.

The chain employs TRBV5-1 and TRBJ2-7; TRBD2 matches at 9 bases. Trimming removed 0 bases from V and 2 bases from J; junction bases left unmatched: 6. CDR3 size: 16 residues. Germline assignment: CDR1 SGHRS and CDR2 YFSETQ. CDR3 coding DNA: TGCGCCAGCAGCTTGGGGGGCAAGCGGGAGGCCTACGAGCAGTACTTC. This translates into CASSLGGKREAYEQYF. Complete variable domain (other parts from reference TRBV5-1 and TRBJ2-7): KAGVTQTPRYLIKTRGQQVTLSCSPISGHRSVSWYQQTPGQGLQFLFEYFSETQRNKGNFPGRFSGRQFSNSRSEMNVSTLELGDSALYLCASSLGGKREAYEQYFGPGTRLTVT.

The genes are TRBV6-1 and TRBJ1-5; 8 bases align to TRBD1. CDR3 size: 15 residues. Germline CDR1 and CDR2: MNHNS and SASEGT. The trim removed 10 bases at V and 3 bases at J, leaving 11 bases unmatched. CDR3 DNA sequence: TGTGCCACCGAAACTAGGACAGGGTTCAATCAGCCCCAGCATTTT. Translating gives CATETRTGFNQPQHF.

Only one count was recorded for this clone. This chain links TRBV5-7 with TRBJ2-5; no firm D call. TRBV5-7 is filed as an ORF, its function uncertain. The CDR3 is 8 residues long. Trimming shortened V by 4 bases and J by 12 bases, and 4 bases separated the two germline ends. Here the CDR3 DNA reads TGTGCCAGCAGCCAAAAGTACTTC. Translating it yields CASSQKYF.

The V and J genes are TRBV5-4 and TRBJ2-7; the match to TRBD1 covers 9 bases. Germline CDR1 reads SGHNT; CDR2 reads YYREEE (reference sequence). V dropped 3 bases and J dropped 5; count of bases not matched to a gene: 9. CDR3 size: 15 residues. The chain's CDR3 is CASSSRTGESHEQYF. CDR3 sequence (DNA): TGTGCCAGCAGCTCAAGGACAGGGGAATCCCACGAGCAGTACTTC.

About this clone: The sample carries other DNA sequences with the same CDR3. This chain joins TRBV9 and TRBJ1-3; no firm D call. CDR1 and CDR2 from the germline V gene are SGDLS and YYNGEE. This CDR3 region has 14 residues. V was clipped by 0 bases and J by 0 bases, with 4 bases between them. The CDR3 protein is CASSVGVSGNTIYF. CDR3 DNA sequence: TGTGCCAGCAGCGTAGGTGTCTCTGGAAACACCATATATTTT.

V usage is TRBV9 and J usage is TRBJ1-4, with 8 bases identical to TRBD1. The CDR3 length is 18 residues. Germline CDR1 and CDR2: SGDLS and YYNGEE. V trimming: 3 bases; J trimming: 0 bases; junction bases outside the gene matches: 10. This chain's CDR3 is CASSAARDRTPTNEKLFF. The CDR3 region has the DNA TGTGCCAGCAGCGCTGCCCGGGACAGGACTCCAACTAATGAAAAACTGTTTTTT.

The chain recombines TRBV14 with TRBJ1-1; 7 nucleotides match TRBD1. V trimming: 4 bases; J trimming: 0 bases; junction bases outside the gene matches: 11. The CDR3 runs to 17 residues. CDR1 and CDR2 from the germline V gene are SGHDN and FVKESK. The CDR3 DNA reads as TGTGCCAGCAGCCCCTTCCGGGACAGACCTATGAACACTGAAGCTTTCTTT. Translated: CASSPFRDRPMNTEAFF.

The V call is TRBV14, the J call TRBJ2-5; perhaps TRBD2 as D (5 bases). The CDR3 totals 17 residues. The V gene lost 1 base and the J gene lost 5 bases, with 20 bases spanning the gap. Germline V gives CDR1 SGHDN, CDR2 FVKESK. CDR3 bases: TGTGCCAGCAGCCAAGCTCGGGGAACTAGTGTGGCGGAGACCCAGTACTTC. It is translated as CASSQARGTSVAETQYF.

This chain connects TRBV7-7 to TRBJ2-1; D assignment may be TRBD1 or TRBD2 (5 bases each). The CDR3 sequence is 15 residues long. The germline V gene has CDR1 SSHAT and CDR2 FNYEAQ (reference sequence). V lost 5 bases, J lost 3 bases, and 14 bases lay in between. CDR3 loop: CASSPRDGFYNEQFF. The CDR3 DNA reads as TGTGCCAGCAGCCCTAGGGACGGGTTCTACAATGAGCAGTTCTTC.

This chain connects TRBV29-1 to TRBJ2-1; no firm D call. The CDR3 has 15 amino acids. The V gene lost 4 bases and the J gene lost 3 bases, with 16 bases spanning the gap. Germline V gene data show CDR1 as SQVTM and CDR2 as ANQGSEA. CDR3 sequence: CSVVVLAAYYNEQFF. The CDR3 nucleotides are TGCAGCGTTGTGGTTCTTGCGGCCTACTACAATGAGCAGTTCTTC.

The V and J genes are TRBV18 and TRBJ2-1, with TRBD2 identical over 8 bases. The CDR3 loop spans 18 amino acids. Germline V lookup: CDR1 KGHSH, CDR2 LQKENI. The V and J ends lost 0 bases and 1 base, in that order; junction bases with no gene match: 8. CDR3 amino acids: CASSPPSASGRSYNEQFF. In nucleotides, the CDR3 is TGTGCCAGCTCACCACCGTCCGCCAGCGGGAGATCCTACAATGAGCAGTTCTTC.

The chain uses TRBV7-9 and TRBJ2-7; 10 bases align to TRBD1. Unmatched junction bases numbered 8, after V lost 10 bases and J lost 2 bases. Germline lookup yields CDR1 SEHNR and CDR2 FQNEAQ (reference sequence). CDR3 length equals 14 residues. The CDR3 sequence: CATSDRGAAYEQYF. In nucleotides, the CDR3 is TGTGCCACCTCGGACAGGGGGGCTGCCTACGAGCAGTACTTC.

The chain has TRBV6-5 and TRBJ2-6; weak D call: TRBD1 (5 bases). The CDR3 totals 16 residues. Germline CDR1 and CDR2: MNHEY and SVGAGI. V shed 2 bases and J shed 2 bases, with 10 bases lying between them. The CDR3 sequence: CASSYGAGTGANVLTF. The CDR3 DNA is TGTGCCAGCAGTTACGGGGCAGGGACTGGGGCCAACGTCCTGACTTTC.

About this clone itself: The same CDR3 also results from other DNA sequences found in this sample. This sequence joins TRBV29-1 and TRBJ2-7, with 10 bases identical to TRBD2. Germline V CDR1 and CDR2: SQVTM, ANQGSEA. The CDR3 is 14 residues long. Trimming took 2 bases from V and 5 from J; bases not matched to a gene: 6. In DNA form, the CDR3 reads TGCAGCGTTGAACGCCTAGCGGGAGACCACGAGCAGTACTTC. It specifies CSVERLAGDHEQYF.

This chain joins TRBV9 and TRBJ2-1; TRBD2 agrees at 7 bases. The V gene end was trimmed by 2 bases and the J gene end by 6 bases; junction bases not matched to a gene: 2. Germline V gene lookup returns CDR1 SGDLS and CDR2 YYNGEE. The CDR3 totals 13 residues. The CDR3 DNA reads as TGTGCCAGCAGCGTTTCTAGCGGCAATGAGCAGTTCTTC. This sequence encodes CASSVSSGNEQFF.

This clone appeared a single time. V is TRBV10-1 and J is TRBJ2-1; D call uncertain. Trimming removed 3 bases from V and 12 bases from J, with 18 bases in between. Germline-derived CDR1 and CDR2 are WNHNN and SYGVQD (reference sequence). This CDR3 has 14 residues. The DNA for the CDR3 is TGCGCCAGCAGTGATAGTCAGGCTGCTCGGGTGCAGTTCTTC. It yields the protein CASSDSQAARVQFF.